Listed below are T cell receptor beta chains from one sample, sequenced in a study of tissue T cells after allogeneic stem cell transplantation. Profiling relied on immunoSEQ multiplex PCR, and the TCRdb table lists in-frame clones only, not all of them. There are about 6,000 clones in the sample; approximately 80% occur only once, and roughly 6% lies in the top ten. The starting material was blood, obtained before transplantation. These receptors all stem from a man aged 35 to 70 who later had graft-versus-host disease after an allogeneic stem cell transplant. CDR3s include the opening cysteine and the closing phenylalanine or tryptophan. A D gene is named only where the DNA matches it firmly. Clone size is stated in some rows and not others, as once, few, many or a class when expanded.

d_call | j_call | v_call | clone_size | cdr3_nt | cdr3_aa
TRBD1 | TRBJ2-4 | TRBV2 | . | TGTGCCAGCAGTGTCGATCGGACAGGCGGCATTCAGTACTTC | CASSVDRTGGIQYF
TRBD1 | TRBJ1-4 | TRBV7-9 | . | TGTGCCAGCAGCTTAGGGGGGACAGATGAAAAACTGTTTTTT | CASSLGGTDEKLFF
TRBD1 | TRBJ2-6 | TRBV5-8 | . | TGTGCCAGCGGGACAGGGCTTAGGTCTGGGGCCAACGTCCTGACTTTC | CASGTGLRSGANVLTF
TRBD1 | TRBJ2-7 | TRBV20-1 | . | TGCAGTGCTAGTTTCCAGGGGGTGCAATACTTC | CSASFQGVQYF
. | TRBJ2-7 | TRBV12-5 | . | TGTGCTAGTGGTTTGGGCCGGGCGCTACACGAGCAGTACTTC | CASGLGRALHEQYF
TRBD1 | TRBJ2-7 | TRBV9 | once | TGTGCCAGCAGCGCCGGGACAGCCTACGAGCAGTACTTC | CASSAGTAYEQYF
. | TRBJ2-7 | TRBV4-1 | . | TGCGCCAGCAGCCAAGGCTGGGGCTCCTACGAGCAGTACTTC | CASSQGWGSYEQYF
TRBD1 | TRBJ1-5 | TRBV2 | few | TGTGCCAGCAACCCGGACAGGGGACCGGGTCAGCCCCAGCATTTT | CASNPDRGPGQPQHF
. | TRBJ1-5 | TRBV16 | . | TGTGCCAGCAGCCTATTAAGGGACCAGCCCCAGCATTTT | CASSLLRDQPQHF
. | TRBJ2-1 | TRBV2 | . | TGTGCCAGCAGGCGCTCAATCCCCGGCAATGAGCAGTTCTTC | CASRRSIPGNEQFF
. | TRBJ1-1 | TRBV6-5 | few | TGTGCCAGCAGTTACTCCCGGGGTACGACTGAAGCTTTCTTT | CASSYSRGTTEAFF
TRBD2 | TRBJ2-1 | TRBV6-1 | . | TGTGCCAGCAGTGACCCGGGACTAGCGGGGGGCCACAATGAGCAGTTCTTC | CASSDPGLAGGHNEQFF
TRBD1 | TRBJ2-7 | TRBV5-6 | . | TGTGCCAGCAGTTTCGACAGGGACGGCAACGAGCAGTACTTC | CASSFDRDGNEQYF
TRBD1 | TRBJ1-5 | TRBV19 | few | TGTGCCAGTAGTCCCGGGACAGGGCAACTTCACAATCAGCCCCAGCATTTT | CASSPGTGQLHNQPQHF
. | TRBJ2-7 | TRBV6-5 | once | TGTGCCAGCGCTCCGACAACCGGGACTGGACAGCAGTACTTC | CASAPTTGTGQQYF
. | TRBJ1-2 | TRBV19 | . | TGTGCCAGTAGTTATAGATCGGCCTATGGCTACACCTTC | CASSYRSAYGYTF
. | TRBJ2-1 | TRBV6-1 | . | TGTGCCAGCAGTGAAGCGCCGGGTTGGGGCCTCTACAATGAGCAGTTCTTC | CASSEAPGWGLYNEQFF
. | TRBJ1-1 | TRBV7-3 | . | TGTGCCAGCAGCCCCTGGGGGGGTGCGGACACTGAAGCTTTCTTT | CASSPWGGADTEAFF
. | TRBJ2-1 | TRBV11-1 | . | TGTGCCAGCAGAGGGGACCTCCTAAACAATGAGCAGTTCTTC | CASRGDLLNNEQFF
. | TRBJ2-1 | TRBV7-8 | . | TGTGCCAGCAGCTGGGTGCGGTACAATGAGCAGTTCTTC | CASSWVRYNEQFF
. | TRBJ2-3 | TRBV14 | few | TGTGCCAGCAGCCAGGGGGAGTTCGGGGGCACAGATACGCAGTATTTT | CASSQGEFGGTDTQYF
. | TRBJ1-2 | TRBV5-1 | . | TGCGCCAGCAGCTTGGATACCGCATTGGATGGCTACACCTTC | CASSLDTALDGYTF
TRBD1 | TRBJ2-3 | TRBV11-3 | few | TGTGCCAGCAGGCAGGGGGCAGATACGCAGTATTTT | CASRQGADTQYF
TRBD1 | TRBJ1-2 | TRBV9 | . | TGTGCCAGCAGCCCACTACGACAGGGACCTACCTCGGACGGCTACACCTTC | CASSPLRQGPTSDGYTF
. | TRBJ1-2 | TRBV6-5 | . | TGTGCCAGCAGCCTAGCCTCCTCTTATGGCTACACCTTC | CASSLASSYGYTF
. | TRBJ2-7 | TRBV11-3 | . | TGTGCCAGCAGCCCGGAGACAGTCATCAACTACGAGCAGTACTTC | CASSPETVINYEQYF
TRBD1 | TRBJ2-7 | TRBV7-3 | . | TGTGCCAGCAGCTTCGACAGGGGCTACGAGCAGTACTTC | CASSFDRGYEQYF
. | TRBJ2-5 | TRBV19 | . | TGTGCCAGTAGTATAGATGGACTCCTAGGGGAGACCCAGTACTTC | CASSIDGLLGETQYF
. | TRBJ2-2 | TRBV9 | . | TGTGCCAGCAGCTTAAGCGGTGCGGAGCTGATCACCGGGGAGCTGTTTTTT | CASSLSGAELITGELFF